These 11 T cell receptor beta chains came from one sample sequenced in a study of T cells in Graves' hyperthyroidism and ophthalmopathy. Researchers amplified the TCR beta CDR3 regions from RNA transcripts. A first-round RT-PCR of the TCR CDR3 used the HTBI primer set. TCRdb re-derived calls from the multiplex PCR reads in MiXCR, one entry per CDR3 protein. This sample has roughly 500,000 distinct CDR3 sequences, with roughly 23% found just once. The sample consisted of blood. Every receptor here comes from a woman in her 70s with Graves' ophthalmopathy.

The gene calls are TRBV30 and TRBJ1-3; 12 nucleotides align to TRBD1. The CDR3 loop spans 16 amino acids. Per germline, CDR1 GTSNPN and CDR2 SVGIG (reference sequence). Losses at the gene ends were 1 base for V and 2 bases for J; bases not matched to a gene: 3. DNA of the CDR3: TGTGCCTGGAGTGCTTGGGACAGGGGGCCTGGAAACACCATATATTTT. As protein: CAWSAWDRGPGNTIYF.

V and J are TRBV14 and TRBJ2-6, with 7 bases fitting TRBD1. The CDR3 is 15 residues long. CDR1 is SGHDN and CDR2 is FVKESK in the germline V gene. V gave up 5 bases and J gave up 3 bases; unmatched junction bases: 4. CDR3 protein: CASSMTGLGANVLTF. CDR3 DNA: TGTGCCAGCAGCATGACAGGGCTTGGGGCCAACGTCCTGACTTTC. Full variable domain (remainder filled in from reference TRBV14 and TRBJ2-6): EAGVTQFPSHSVIEKGQTVTLRCDPISGHDNLYWYRRVMGKEIKFLLHFVKESKQDESGMPNNRFLAERTGGTYSTLKVQPAELEDSGVYFCASSMTGLGANVLTFGAGSRLTVL.

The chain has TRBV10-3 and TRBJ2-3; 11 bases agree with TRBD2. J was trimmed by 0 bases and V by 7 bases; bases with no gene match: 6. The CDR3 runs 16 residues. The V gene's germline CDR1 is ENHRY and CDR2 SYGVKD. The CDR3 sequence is CAINPGLADSTDTQYF. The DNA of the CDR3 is TGTGCCATCAATCCGGGACTAGCGGACAGCACAGATACGCAGTATTTT.

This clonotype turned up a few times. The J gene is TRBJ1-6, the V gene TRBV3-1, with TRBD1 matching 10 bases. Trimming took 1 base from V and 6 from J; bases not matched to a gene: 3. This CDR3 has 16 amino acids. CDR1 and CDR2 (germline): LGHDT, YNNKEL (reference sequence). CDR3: CASSQGGQGFNSPLHF. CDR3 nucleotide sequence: TGTGCCAGCAGCCAAGGGGGACAGGGGTTTAATTCACCCCTCCACTTT.

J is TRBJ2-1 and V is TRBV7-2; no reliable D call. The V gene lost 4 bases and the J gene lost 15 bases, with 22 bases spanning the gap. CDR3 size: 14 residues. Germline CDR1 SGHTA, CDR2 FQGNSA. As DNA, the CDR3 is TGTGCCAGCAGCTCCCACCCCTCCGGCCTTCGAGGGTTCTTC. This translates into CASSSHPSGLRGFF. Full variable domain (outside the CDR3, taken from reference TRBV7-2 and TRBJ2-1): GAGVSQSPSNKVTEKGKDVELRCDPISGHTALYWYRQSLGQGLEFLIYFQGNSAPDKSGLPSDRFSAERTGGSVSTLTIQRTQQEDSAVYLCASSSHPSGLRGFFGPGTRLTVL.

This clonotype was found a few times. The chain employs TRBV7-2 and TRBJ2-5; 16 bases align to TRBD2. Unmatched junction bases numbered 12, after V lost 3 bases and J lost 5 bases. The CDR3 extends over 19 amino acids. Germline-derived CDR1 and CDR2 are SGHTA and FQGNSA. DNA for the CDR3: TGTGCCAGCAGCTTCCAGGGACTAGCGGGAGGGCCTGGTGGGGAGACCCAGTACTTC. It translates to CASSFQGLAGGPGGETQYF. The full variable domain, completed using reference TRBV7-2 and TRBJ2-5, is GAGVSQSPSNKVTEKGKDVELRCDPISGHTALYWYRQSLGQGLEFLIYFQGNSAPDKSGLPSDRFSAERTGGSVSTLTIQRTQQEDSAVYLCASSFQGLAGGPGGETQYFGPGTRLLVL.

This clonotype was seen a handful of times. The CDR3 reads CASSLSSGQGGEQYF. CDR3 DNA sequence: TGTGCCAGCAGTTTATCGTCGGGACAGGGGGGCGAGCAGTACTTC. The rearrangement joins TRBV27 to TRBJ2-7; the match to TRBD1 covers 11 bases. Germline V gene lookup returns CDR1 MNHEY and CDR2 SMNVEV (reference sequence). The J segment lost 6 bases and the V segment lost 0 bases, leaving 4 bases of the junction unmatched. The CDR3 consists of 15 residues.

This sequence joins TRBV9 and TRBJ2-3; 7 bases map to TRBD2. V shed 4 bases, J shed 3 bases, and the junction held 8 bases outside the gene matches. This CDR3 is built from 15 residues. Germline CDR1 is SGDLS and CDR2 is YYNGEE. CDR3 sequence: CASSTSDLITDTQYF. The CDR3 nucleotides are TGTGCCAGCAGCACTAGCGACCTAATAACAGATACGCAGTATTTT. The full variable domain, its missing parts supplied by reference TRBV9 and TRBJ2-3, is DSGVTQTPKHLITATGQRVTLRCSPRSGDLSVYWYQQSLDQGLQFLIQYYNGEERAKGNILERFSAQQFPDLHSELNLSSLELGDSALYFCASSTSDLITDTQYFGPGTRLTVL.

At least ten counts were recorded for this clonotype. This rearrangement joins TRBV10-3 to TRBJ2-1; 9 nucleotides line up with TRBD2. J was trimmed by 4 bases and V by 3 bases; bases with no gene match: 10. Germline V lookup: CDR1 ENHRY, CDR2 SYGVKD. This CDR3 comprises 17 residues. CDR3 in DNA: TGTGCCATCAGTGATGCTAGCGGGACCAGACGATACAATGAGCAGTTCTTC. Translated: CAISDASGTRRYNEQFF.

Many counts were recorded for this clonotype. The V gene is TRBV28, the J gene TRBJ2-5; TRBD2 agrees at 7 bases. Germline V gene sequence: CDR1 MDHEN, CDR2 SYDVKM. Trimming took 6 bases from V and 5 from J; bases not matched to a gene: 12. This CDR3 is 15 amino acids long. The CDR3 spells CASRRTEAGRETQYF. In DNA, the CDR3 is TGTGCCAGCAGACGGACCGAAGCGGGAAGGGAGACCCAGTACTTC.

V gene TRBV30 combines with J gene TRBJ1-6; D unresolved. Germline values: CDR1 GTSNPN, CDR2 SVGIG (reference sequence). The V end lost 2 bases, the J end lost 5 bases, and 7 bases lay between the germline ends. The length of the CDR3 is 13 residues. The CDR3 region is CAWSRRDNSPLHF. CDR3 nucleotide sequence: TGTGCCTGGAGTAGGCGGGATAATTCACCCCTCCACTTT.